This TCR beta chain was documented in a study of blood T cell repertoires in COVID-19. Background on the study: Some COVID-19 samples were acute and others convalescent; all came from the United States, Italy and Spain. The analysed material was cDNA or gDNA that came from T cells, B-cell-depleted T cells, or PBMCs.

Enrolled during active infection, Seattle patients were then followed longitudinally. Under the authors' procedure: Estimated nucleated cell counts came from reference gene primer amplification. Assay: immunoSEQ multiplex PCR; the TCRdb copy retains only in-frame clones and omits some. D and trimming come from the DNA, and the V and J calls and clone size come from that table. The sample shows 150,000 or so clones, 65% to 90% of them seen only once. The junction had 2 bases not matched to a gene; V was cut back by 1 base and J by 10 bases. CDR1 is SGHVS, CDR2 FQNEAQ, per germline. This CDR3 has 13 amino acids.

The source of this sequence is a woman aged 55-69 years with COVID-19, enrolled during active disease. The chain uses TRBV7-8 and TRBJ1-4; TRBD1 aligns across 8 bases. Sequences were obtained from peripheral blood. CDR3 protein: CASSLDRGGKLFF. Written as DNA, the CDR3 is TGTGCCAGCAGCTTAGACAGGGGGGGAAAACTGTTTTTT.